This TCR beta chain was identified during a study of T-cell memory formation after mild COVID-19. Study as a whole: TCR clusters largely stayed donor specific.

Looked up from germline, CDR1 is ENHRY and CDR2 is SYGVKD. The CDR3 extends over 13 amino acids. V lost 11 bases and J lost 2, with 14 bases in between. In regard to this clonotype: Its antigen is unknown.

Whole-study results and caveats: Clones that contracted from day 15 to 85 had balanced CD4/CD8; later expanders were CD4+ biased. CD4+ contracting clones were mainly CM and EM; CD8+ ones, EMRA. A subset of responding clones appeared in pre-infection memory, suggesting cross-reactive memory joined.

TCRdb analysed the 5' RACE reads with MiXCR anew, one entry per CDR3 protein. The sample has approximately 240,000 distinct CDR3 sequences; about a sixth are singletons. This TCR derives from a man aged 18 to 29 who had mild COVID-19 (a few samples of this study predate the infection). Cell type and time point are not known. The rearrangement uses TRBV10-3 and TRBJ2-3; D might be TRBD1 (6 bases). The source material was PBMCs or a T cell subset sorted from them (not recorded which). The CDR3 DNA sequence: TGTGCCGGCCGGGACACCCACACAGATACGCAGTATTTT. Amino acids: CAGRDTHTDTQYF.